Listed below are T cell receptor beta chains from one sample, sequenced in a study of shared clonotypes between healthy human individuals. The method was immunoSEQ multiplex PCR; TCRdb's version includes in-frame clones alone and lacks a portion of them. The table lists approximately 110,000 clones, around 71% of them singletons. The sample comprised memory CD8+ T cells sorted from blood. Receptors were obtained from a woman between 25 and 40 years old in good health. Both conserved end residues are part of each CDR3. Fields, in order: V gene, clone size, D gene, J gene, CDR3 DNA, CDR3 protein. A D gene is named only where the DNA matches it firmly. Rows may omit the clone size; those that give it use once, few, many or a size class.

TRBV7-2	.	.	TRBJ2-7	TGTGCCAGCAGCTTGACAGGGGACTACGGCGAGCAGTACTTC	CASSLTGDYGEQYF
TRBV6-4	once	TRBD2	TRBJ2-3	TGTGCCAGCAGTGACGGTGTGGGGGGGGATACGCAGTATTTT	CASSDGVGGDTQYF
TRBV29-1	few	TRBD2	TRBJ2-5	TGCAGCGTTTCGAGCGGGAACCAAGAGACCCAGTACTTC	CSVSSGNQETQYF
TRBV11-2	.	TRBD2	TRBJ2-3	TGTGCCAGCAGCTTAGGCGGGAGGTCTTTAGATACGCAGTATTTT	CASSLGGRSLDTQYF
TRBV27	.	.	TRBJ2-1	TGTGCCAGCAGTTCCTGGAAGAGCTCCTACAATGAGCAGTTCTTC	CASSSWKSSYNEQFF
TRBV4-1	.	TRBD2	TRBJ2-7	TGCGCCAGCAGCCACCCCGGGACTATGATCTACGAGCAGTACTTC	CASSHPGTMIYEQYF
TRBV5-1	.	.	TRBJ2-1	TGCGCCAGCAGCTTGGAGCTGCAAGCTGAGCAGTTCTTC	CASSLELQAEQFF
TRBV13	.	.	TRBJ2-7	TGTGCCAGCAGCTTAGAAGGGGCCGTTTCGGGCTACGAGCAGTACTTC	CASSLEGAVSGYEQYF
TRBV6-1	.	.	TRBJ1-1	TGTGCCAGCAGTGACGGAGAGGGCAGTAACTCTGAAGCTTTCTTT	CASSDGEGSNSEAFF
TRBV7-2	.	.	TRBJ1-2	TGTGCCAGCAGCTCCTACCAGGGATTTAATGGCTACACCTTC	CASSSYQGFNGYTF
TRBV5-1	.	.	TRBJ2-7	TGCGCCAGCGGGGACGGAAACTACGAGCAGTACTTC	CASGDGNYEQYF
TRBV11-2	.	.	TRBJ2-5	TGTGCCAGCAGCTTAGAGCCCGGTGAAGGAGAGACCCAGTACTTC	CASSLEPGEGETQYF
TRBV6-4	.	.	TRBJ2-3	TGTGCCAGCCAGCGTTCGGCAGGCGGCACAGATACGCAGTATTTT	CASQRSAGGTDTQYF
TRBV20-1	.	.	TRBJ2-7	TGCAGTGCCGCCCAGTCCTACGAGCAGTACTTC	CSAAQSYEQYF
TRBV6-1	.	.	TRBJ1-5	TGTGCCAGCAGTGAGTATCAGGGTGGCAATCAGCCCCAGCATTTT	CASSEYQGGNQPQHF
TRBV7-8	.	TRBD2	TRBJ2-7	TGTGCCAGCAGCTTCCTAGCGGGAACCTACGAGCAGTACTTC	CASSFLAGTYEQYF
TRBV14	.	.	TRBJ2-7	TGTGCCAGCAGCCAAGAAAAGGGGCCCTCCTACGAGCAGTACTTC	CASSQEKGPSYEQYF
TRBV19	.	.	TRBJ1-2	TGTGCCAGTAGTGGCCCGTGGCATCACTATGGCTACACCTTC	CASSGPWHHYGYTF
TRBV28	.	TRBD2	TRBJ2-3	TGTGCCAGCAGTTTAATGGCGGGAGGGCGGGTAGATACGCAGTATTTT	CASSLMAGGRVDTQYF
TRBV27	once	.	TRBJ1-2	TGTGCCAGCAGTTTTCAATCCGGGACCGTATTCGACGGCTACACCTTC	CASSFQSGTVFDGYTF
TRBV4-1	.	TRBD2	TRBJ2-1	TGCGCCAGCAGCCAAGACCTCCGAGCGGGGGCCTACAATGAGCAGTTCTTC	CASSQDLRAGAYNEQFF
TRBV18	.	.	TRBJ1-1	TGTGCCAGCTCACCGGGCCTACCTCAAGCTTTCTTT	CASSPGLPQAFF
TRBV7-6	.	.	TRBJ2-1	TGTGCCAGCAGCGTGTTAAGGACGAAGCAGTTCTTC	CASSVLRTKQFF